The present T cell receptor beta chain was sequenced within a study of T cells in Graves' hyperthyroidism and ophthalmopathy. Amplification of TCR beta CDR3 regions was performed using RNA transcripts as template. TCR CDR3 underwent first-round RT-PCR with the HTBI primer set. One entry per CDR3 protein, called by TCRdb with MiXCR from the multiplex PCR reads. The data hold about 660,000 distinct CDR3 sequences, with about 45% observed a single time. Sequencing used peripheral blood or thyroid tissue (not recorded which). This TCR came from an adult man with Graves' disease, either hyperthyroidism or ophthalmopathy (not recorded which).

The CDR3 DNA sequence: TGTGCCAGTAGCGTGGGACCCAGGGCAGTGGGTCAGCCCCAGCATTTT. It yields the protein CASSVGPRAVGQPQHF. This chain links TRBV19 with TRBJ1-5; D perhaps matches TRBD1 (5 bases). The CDR3 spans 16 residues. Germline values: CDR1 LNHDA, CDR2 SQIVND (reference sequence). Trimming cost V 6 bases and J 6 bases, with 21 bases left between them.